This T cell receptor (beta chain) derives from a study of T cell responses to AZD1222 COVID-19 vaccine. Study observations and caveats: Just a handful of people given AZD1222 tested seropositive at baseline.

Data came from immunoSEQ multiplex PCR; TCRdb stores just in-frame clones and leaves some out. The sample has approximately 85,000 clones; approximately 86% are singletons. About this clone: Its antigen is still unknown.

V lost 4 bases and J lost 4; bases outside the gene matches: 14. Germline CDR1 is GTSNPN and CDR2 is SVGIG (reference sequence). This CDR3 region has 16 residues. The specimen was peripheral blood, collected on day 0 of AZD1222 vaccination. This sequence originates from an adult in good health. V and J are TRBV30 and TRBJ2-3; the match to TRBD2 covers 7 bases. The DNA for the CDR3 is TGTGCCTGGACTAGCGGTAATATCGCGCTGTCAGATACGCAGTATTTT. Translation: CAWTSGNIALSDTQYF.